This TCR beta chain was recorded in a study of sequential checkpoint blockade in melanoma. Regarding the study as a whole: Tumor T-cell fraction and clonality correlated with PD-L1 and CD8+ counts.

Using immunoSEQ multiplex PCR, the repertoire was profiled, and TCRdb retains in-frame clones only, with some absent. Of approximately 2,300 clones detected, 20% to 25% appear once; the ten largest clones hold over 15%. The sample's treatment: randomized to nivolumab then ipilimumab (arm A) or the reverse (arm B). Trimming took 1 base from V and 2 from J, leaving 29 bases between them. The CDR3 spans 21 residues. A few counts support this clone. No antigen is known for it. This chain connects TRBV23-1 to TRBJ1-1; no clear D. TRBV23-1 is noted as an ORF with a role that remains uncertain. The receptor's source is a human donor with melanoma. The starting material was tumor tissue (inferred from file names), obtained from a patient given nivolumab and ipilimumab in sequence. The CDR3 nucleotides read TGCGCCAGCAGTCAATTGCGGCGGGGTCCCGTACCCCGCAGTGGAAACACTGAAGCTTTCTTT. Translated, it gives CASSQLRRGPVPRSGNTEAFF.